The clone carrying this TCR beta chain was detected once. cDNA came from roughly 0.47 to 1 ug RNA primed by random hexamers. TCRdb fed the immunoSEQ multiplex PCR reads into MiXCR, producing one record per CDR3 protein. The sample carries approximately 160,000 distinct CDR3 sequences, around 93% recorded once. The source of the sample is a study of CD8 T cells in Susac syndrome. The CDR3 covers 17 residues. Germline V gene lookup returns CDR1 LNHDA and CDR2 SQIVND (reference sequence). J lost 1 base, V lost 2 bases, and 7 bases had no gene match. Sequences were obtained from CD4+ T cells from PBMCs. This clonotype originated in a human donor in good health. The chain carries TRBV19 and TRBJ2-3; 9 nucleotides line up with TRBD2. The CDR3 spells CASSISFRLAGTDTQYF. In DNA form, the CDR3 reads TGTGCCAGTAGTATATCCTTCCGACTAGCGGGCACAGATACGCAGTATTTT.